The 16 T cell receptor beta chains reported below all come from one sample, sequenced in a study of blood T cell repertoires in COVID-19 (dated by TCRdb to between 2020 and 2021). Library method: the immunoSEQ multiplex PCR assay. Here the immuneACCESS table is served through TCRdb, limited to in-frame sequences with V and J called. Missing clones are a known gap in these copies; in checked studies unresolved V genes cover under half, and the rest lacks a known reason. The sample table records some 160,000 clones; roughly 88% of these occur just once. The ten largest make up 6% to 8.5% of the sample. Source material: PBMCs or T cells enriched from blood (not recorded which). The receptors were sampled from a woman aged 45 to 65 who had recovered from COVID-19.

The CDR3 coding sequence is TGCGCCAGCAGCCGTGGGACTAGCGGGGGGGGTGAGCAGTTCTTC. Its translation is CASSRGTSGGGEQFF. The V and J genes are TRBV4-3 and TRBJ2-1; 16 nucleotides match TRBD2. Per germline, CDR1 LGHNA and CDR2 YSLEER. V gave up 4 bases and J gave up 9 bases; unmatched junction bases: 3. The CDR3 length is 15 residues.

In this sample, this clone turned up a few times. This chain joins TRBV7-9 and TRBJ2-1; D ambiguous. V was cut by 5 bases and J by 8 bases, with 10 bases left in between. The CDR3 sequence is 12 residues long. Germline-derived CDR1 and CDR2 are SEHNR and FQNEAQ (reference sequence). CDR3 bases: TGTGCCAGCAGCAACCGATCGGATGAGCAGTTCTTC. As protein: CASSNRSDEQFF.

This clone appeared a few times. The same CDR3 can be traced to other DNA sequences in this sample. The V call is TRBV6-1, the J call TRBJ1-5; no reliable D call. V shed 3 bases and J shed 0 bases, with 6 bases lying between them. Germline CDR1 is MNHNS and CDR2 is SASEGT. This CDR3 comprises 14 residues. The chain's CDR3 is CASSERGSNQPQHF. The CDR3 DNA reads TGTGCCAGCAGTGAGCGGGGTAGCAATCAGCCCCAGCATTTT.

The rearrangement uses TRBV7-9 and TRBJ2-7; 10 bases fit TRBD2. The J segment lost 3 bases and the V segment lost 4 bases, leaving 15 bases of the junction unmatched. This CDR3 spans 18 amino acids. Germline V gives CDR1 SEHNR, CDR2 FQNEAQ (reference sequence). The CDR3 protein is CASSSPTSSGGNYYEQYF. Written as DNA, the CDR3 is TGTGCCAGCAGCTCTCCCACCTCTAGCGGGGGCAATTACTACGAGCAGTACTTC.

V and J are TRBV6-5 and TRBJ1-3; possible D gene TRBD1, 5 bases. The CDR3 consists of 14 residues. Per germline, CDR1 MNHEY and CDR2 SVGAGI. Trimming took off 6 bases at V and 2 bases at J, with 11 bases between the two ends. The CDR3 DNA sequence: TGTGCCAGCAGCTTGCGGACAACTGGAAACACCATATATTTT. Protein sequence: CASSLRTTGNTIYF.

The count of this clone is one. V gene TRBV25-1 combines with J gene TRBJ1-6, with 7 positions matching TRBD1. The J segment lost 7 bases and the V segment lost 4 bases, leaving 7 bases of the junction unmatched. CDR1 and CDR2 (germline): MGHDK, SYGVNS. The CDR3 consists of 15 residues. The CDR3 nucleotides read TGTGCCAGCAGTGGGCTGACAGGGCGGAATTCACCCCTCCACTTT. As protein: CASSGLTGRNSPLHF.

The chain recombines TRBV7-9 with TRBJ2-1; D is uncertain. The ends were cut back, 5 bases at V and 8 bases at J, with 7 bases in the middle. CDR1 and CDR2 (germline): SEHNR, FQNEAQ (reference sequence). The CDR3 has 11 amino acids. The CDR3 sequence is CASSGLDEQFF. In nucleotides, the CDR3 is TGTGCCAGCAGCGGGCTTGATGAGCAGTTCTTC.

V gene TRBV7-3 combines with J gene TRBJ1-2, with 8 bases that match TRBD1. This CDR3 region has 14 residues. The germline gives CDR1 SGHTA, CDR2 FQGTGA. V trimming: 5 bases; J trimming: 3 bases; junction bases outside the gene matches: 5. The DNA for the CDR3 is TGTGCCAGCAGCATCTCACAGGGGGACTATGGCTACACCTTC. Protein: CASSISQGDYGYTF. The whole variable domain, filled in from reference TRBV7-3 and TRBJ1-2, reads GAGVSQTPSNKVTEKGKYVELRCDPISGHTALYWYRQSLGQGPEFLIYFQGTGAADDSGLPNDRFFAVRPEGSVSTLKIQRTERGDSAVYLCASSISQGDYGYTFGSGTRLTVV.

The V call is TRBV12-3 or TRBV12-4, the J call TRBJ2-7; maybe TRBD1 (6 bases). With 7 bases removed from V and 2 bases from J, the gap between germline ends came to 12 bases. CDR3 length: 13 residues. In DNA, the CDR3 is TGTGCCAGCACCCCGGGACAAGCCTACGAGCAGTACTTC. Translating gives CASTPGQAYEQYF.

This sequence joins TRBV18 and TRBJ1-2; D is perhaps TRBD1 (6 bases). The CDR3 runs 15 residues. Germline V gene lookup returns CDR1 KGHSH and CDR2 LQKENI. The ends were cut back, 3 bases at V and 4 bases at J, with 15 bases in the middle. The CDR3 bases are TGTGCCAGCTCACCCGGCGACAGGATTCGCTATGGCTACACCTTC. This translates into CASSPGDRIRYGYTF.

The V gene is TRBV4-2, the J gene TRBJ2-1, with 10 bases aligning to TRBD2. Looked up from germline, CDR1 is LGHNA and CDR2 is YNFKEQ. V was pared by 1 base and J by 5 bases, with 2 bases of the junction left unmatched. The CDR3 length is 15 residues. The CDR3 DNA reads as TGTGCCAGCAGCCAAGTAACTAGCGGGGACAATGAGCAGTTCTTC. This codes for CASSQVTSGDNEQFF.

The chain has TRBV5-4 and TRBJ1-4, with D perhaps TRBD1 (6 bases). There are 13 residues in the CDR3. V lost 3 bases, J lost 7 bases, and 10 bases lay in between. Germline values: CDR1 SGHNT, CDR2 YYREEE (reference sequence). CDR3 DNA sequence: TGTGCCAGCAGCTCCCGGGACATTGAAAAACTGTTTTTT. Protein product: CASSSRDIEKLFF.

This sequence joins TRBV30 and TRBJ1-1; D possibly corresponds to TRBD1 (5 bases). V was shortened by 0 bases and J by 5 bases, with 19 bases between the two germline ends. Germline CDR1 and CDR2: GTSNPN and SVGIG (reference sequence). This CDR3 comprises 16 residues. CDR3 sequence (DNA): TGTGCCTGGAGTGTAAATTTGGCGGGGCGCCGGACTGAAGCTTTCTTT. This sequence encodes CAWSVNLAGRRTEAFF.

This clone was seen only once. This chain uses TRBV4-1 with TRBJ2-2, with D perhaps TRBD1 (5 bases). Trimming cost V 1 base and J 7 bases, with 13 bases left between them. Germline-derived CDR1 and CDR2 are MGHRA and YSYEKL. This CDR3 is built from 15 residues. CDR3 region: CASSQVGTGVGELFF. CDR3 DNA: TGCGCCAGCAGCCAAGTCGGAACAGGCGTCGGGGAGCTGTTTTTT.

J is TRBJ2-1 and V is TRBV7-6; D may be TRBD2 (5 bases). With 1 base removed from V and 4 bases from J, the gap between germline ends came to 8 bases. Germline CDR1 reads SGHVS; CDR2 reads FNYEAQ. This CDR3 has 14 residues. CDR3 protein: CASSLGGLYNEQFF. CDR3 nucleotides: TGTGCCAGCAGCTTAGGTGGACTGTACAATGAGCAGTTCTTC.

The rearrangement links TRBV12-5 to TRBJ2-7, with D possibly TRBD1 on 6 matching bases. The ends were cut back, 5 bases at V and 5 bases at J, with 13 bases in the middle. Germline V gene lookup returns CDR1 LGHNT and CDR2 FRNRAP. This CDR3 is 13 amino acids long. This CDR3 reads CASGPAWGHEQYF. The CDR3 DNA reads as TGTGCTAGTGGTCCCGCATGGGGGCACGAGCAGTACTTC.